The 23 T cell receptor beta chains reported below all come from one sample, sequenced in a study of tumor-infiltrating lymphocytes in primary liver carcinoma. Both RNA and DNA were isolated together from 20-30 mg of bulk tissue that had not been sorted. Total RNA amounting to 450 to 550 ng was the source from which TCR beta cDNA was made with a constant-region primer. Slightly modified ARM-PCR, run as three nested multiplex PCR rounds, produced the TCR beta libraries. TRBV1-TRBV30 forward primers and a C-beta reverse primer were used in the first two PCR rounds, which each ran for approximately 10 cycles. TCRdb used MiXCR to reprocess the multiplex PCR reads, holding one entry per CDR3 protein. The repertoire has roughly 120,000 distinct CDR3 sequences, under 65% of them found once; the top ten carry roughly 8%. Sequenced: liver tumor tissue from sampling region 3. Documented subset: tumor region T3, left-lateral pole. The receptors originated from a woman in her sixties with primary liver carcinoma and hepatitis B virus infection.

This clonotype was detected many times. The rearrangement links TRBV12-3 or TRBV12-4 to TRBJ2-7; 9 bases match TRBD2. The V and J ends lost 5 bases and 6 bases, in that order; junction bases with no gene match: 11. The CDR3 is made up of 15 amino acids. CDR3 sequence reads: CASSPSAAGGLEQYF. The CDR3 nucleotides are TGTGCCAGCAGTCCCTCCGCCGCGGGAGGGCTCGAGCAGTACTTC.

Only one count was recorded for this clonotype. Because the CDR3 is missing its conserved closing phenylalanine or tryptophan, this is likely a read error. J is TRBJ2-5 and V is TRBV7-9; 9 bases are a match to TRBD2. Germline values: CDR1 SEHNR, CDR2 FQNEAQ (reference sequence). The CDR3 consists of 16 residues. The CDR3 loop is CASSSPPSGNQETQYS. For the CDR3, the DNA is TGTGCCAGCAGCTCCCCCCCTAGCGGGAACCAGGAGACCCAGTACTCC.

The table lists this clonotype with many counts. The genes are TRBV6-5 and TRBJ1-6; D is unresolved. Germline V gene sequence: CDR1 MNHEY, CDR2 SVGAGI. Trimming took 2 bases from V and 6 from J, leaving 8 bases between them. The CDR3 has 14 residues. The CDR3 spells CASSYDTANSPLHF. CDR3 nucleotides: TGTGCCAGCAGTTACGATACGGCTAATTCACCCCTCCACTTT.

On this clonotype itself: A read error may explain this, as a much larger clone is one base away. The CDR3: CASSPTGAGQETQYF. CDR3 bases: TGTGCCAGCAGCCCTACCGGGGCAGGCCAAGAGACCCAGTACTTC. This chain joins TRBV14 and TRBJ2-5, with D tentatively TRBD1 or TRBD2 (5 bases each). V shed 4 bases and J shed 1 base, with 13 bases lying between them. Germline lookup yields CDR1 SGHDN and CDR2 FVKESK. This CDR3 region has 15 residues.

A word on this clonotype: Since a much larger clone is just one base distant, this may be a read error. V gene TRBV10-1 combines with J gene TRBJ1-1; perhaps TRBD1 as D (6 bases). Germline loops: CDR1 WNHNN, CDR2 SYGVQD (reference sequence). The CDR3 has 13 amino acids. DNA of the CDR3: TGCGCCAGCAGTGCACAGGGCAACATTGAAGCTTTCTTT. Protein product: CASSAQGNIEAFF.

V usage is TRBV29-1 and J usage is TRBJ1-2; D gene uncertain. The CDR3 contains 15 residues. Germline loops: CDR1 SQVTM, CDR2 ANQGSEA. V dropped 5 bases and J dropped 6 bases, with 22 bases sitting between them. The CDR3 protein is CSVQRSGGSGNGYTF. In DNA form, the CDR3 reads TGCAGCGTTCAACGCTCGGGAGGGTCGGGCAATGGCTACACCTTC.

As concerns this clonotype: Since a much larger clone is just one base distant, this may be a read error. V gene TRBV28 combines with J gene TRBJ2-3; 10 nucleotides agree with TRBD2. CDR1 and CDR2 (germline): MDHEN, SYDVKM. The length of the CDR3 is 15 residues. CDR3: CAWSSAGGPTDTRYF. As DNA, the CDR3 is TGTGCCTGGTCTTCAGCGGGAGGGCCCACAGATACGCGGTATTTT.

In the case of this clonotype: The germline gene is not matched at one end of the junction; a read error may be the cause. The chain uses TRBV6-2 or TRBV6-3 and TRBJ2-3; D gene ambiguous. This CDR3 region has 15 residues. The germline CDR1 and CDR2 sequences are MNHEY and SVGEGT. The CDR3 nucleotides read TGTGTCAGCAGTTACTCGTTCGCTCGAACAGATACGGAGTATTTT. It yields the protein CVSSYSFARTDTEYF.

To note about this clonotype: With a much larger clone just one base away, this may be a read error. The genes are TRBV5-4 and TRBJ2-2; 8 positions match TRBD1. Germline values: CDR1 SGHNT, CDR2 YYREEE (reference sequence). The V and J ends lost 3 bases and 0 bases, in that order; junction bases with no gene match: 10. The CDR3 spans 18 residues. This CDR3 reads CASSSGRLGQANTGELFF. The CDR3, as DNA: TGTGCCAGCAGCTCGGGCCGATTGGGACAGGCGAACACCGGGGAGCTGTTTTTT.

This clonotype was seen at least ten times. The rearrangement links TRBV6-1 to TRBJ1-2; D not certain. V dropped 6 bases and J dropped 3 bases, with 14 bases sitting between them. Germline lookup yields CDR1 MNHNS and CDR2 SASEGT. This CDR3 has 14 amino acids. The CDR3 sequence: CASRRTLGDYGYTF. As DNA, the CDR3 is TGTGCCAGCAGACGGACCCTAGGAGACTATGGCTACACCTTC.

Turning to this clonotype: A read error may be the cause here, since a much bigger clone is one base away. In DNA, the CDR3 is TGTGCCCACGATAGGGGTAGCGGGGTCCTCAATGAGCAGTTCTTC. Its protein is CAHDRGSGVLNEQFF. The chain joins TRBV7-9 to TRBJ2-1; 8 nucleotides agree with TRBD2. This CDR3 has 15 residues. J gave up 6 bases and V 11 bases, and 15 bases lay outside the gene matches. Germline V gene lookup returns CDR1 SEHNR and CDR2 FQNEAQ (reference sequence).

This clonotype was counted only a few times. A single base separates this from a much larger clone, so it may be a read error. This chain connects TRBV12-3 or TRBV12-4 to TRBJ1-1, with D possibly matching TRBD1 (5 bases). This CDR3 region has 13 residues. CDR3 loop: CASSPDKWGKALF. CDR3 sequence (DNA): TGTGCCAGCAGCCCCGACAAGTGGGGCAAAGCTCTCTTT.

At least ten counts were recorded for this clonotype. The rearrangement uses TRBV6-5 and TRBJ2-2; 12 bases agree with TRBD2. The CDR3 spans 17 residues. The trim removed 6 bases at V and 2 bases at J, leaving 7 bases unmatched. The germline V gene has CDR1 MNHEY and CDR2 SVGAGI. The CDR3, as DNA: TGTGCCAGCAGAACCGGACTAGCGGGGTTAAACACCGGGGAGCTGTTTTTT. This sequence encodes CASRTGLAGLNTGELFF.

Worth noting for this clonotype: Sequence at one end of the junction differs from germline and may be a read error. The chain uses TRBV11-2 and TRBJ2-5, with TRBD2 matching 9 bases. The germline gives CDR1 SGHAT, CDR2 FQNNGV. The CDR3 covers 16 residues. CDR3 bases: TGTGCCAGCGGCTACTCCCGTGGTAGCGGGAGAGAGATCCAGTATTTC. Protein sequence: CASGYSRGSGREIQYF.

This rearrangement joins TRBV28 to TRBJ2-2; D may be TRBD2 (6 bases). V lost 6 bases to trimming and J lost 5 bases, with 22 bases between them. Germline loops: CDR1 MDHEN, CDR2 SYDVKM. This CDR3 has 17 amino acids. CDR3 sequence: CASSSSAAGGITGELFF. The CDR3 DNA is TGTGCCAGCAGCTCATCCGCGGCTGGCGGGATTACCGGGGAGCTGTTTTTT.

The chain has TRBV2 and TRBJ2-1, with D perhaps matching TRBD1 or TRBD2 (6 bases each). Germline V gene lookup returns CDR1 SNHLY and CDR2 FYNNEI. This CDR3 spans 13 amino acids. V was clipped by 2 bases and J by 9 bases, with 11 bases between them. CDR3 protein: CASSENGGTEQFF. CDR3 bases: TGTGCCAGCAGTGAAAACGGGGGCACTGAGCAGTTCTTC.

A remark on this clonotype: A read error may be the cause here, since a much bigger clone is one base away. The chain combines TRBV4-1 with TRBJ2-7, with D perhaps TRBD1 or TRBD2 (5 bases each). The germline gives CDR1 MGHRA, CDR2 YSYEKL. The CDR3 is made up of 16 amino acids. CDR3 protein: CTSSQGTRFGTYEQYF. CDR3 DNA sequence: TGCACCAGCAGCCAGGGCACTAGGTTCGGAACCTACGAGCAGTACTTC.

The rearrangement links TRBV14 to TRBJ2-5; either TRBD1 or TRBD2 may supply D (5 bases each). The CDR3 has 17 residues. V shed 4 bases and J shed 5 bases, with 23 bases lying between them. Germline lookup yields CDR1 SGHDN and CDR2 FVKESK. In DNA, the CDR3 is TGTGCCAGCAGCCCTAGCTATCCCGGGACCCCCGGGGAGACCCAGTACTTC. Encoded protein: CASSPSYPGTPGETQYF.

The rearrangement uses TRBV7-9 and TRBJ2-6, with unresolved D. This CDR3 spans 16 amino acids. The V end lost 5 bases, the J end lost 5 bases, and 16 bases lay between the germline ends. Germline CDR1 SEHNR, CDR2 FQNEAQ (reference sequence). CDR3 protein: CASSPTVGYWANVLTF. CDR3 DNA sequence: TGTGCCAGCAGCCCCACCGTCGGGTACTGGGCCAACGTCCTGACTTTC.

In regard to this clonotype: This may arise from a read error, as a much more abundant clone is one base away. This chain connects TRBV6-6 to TRBJ2-2; a possible D gene is TRBD2 (6 bases). The V and J ends lost 3 bases and 3 bases respectively, with 23 bases between them. This CDR3 is built from 19 residues. Germline CDR1 and CDR2: MNHNY and SVGAGI (reference sequence). The CDR3 bases are TGTGCCAGCAGTTATATACAAAGACCGACTAGGTTGGACACCGGGGAGCTGTTTTTT. It encodes CASSYIQRPTRLDTGELFF.

Concerning this clonotype: One end of the junction fails to match germline, which may point to a read error. The chain uses TRBV11-2 and TRBJ1-2, with TRBD1 as a possible D gene (5 bases). The CDR3 spans 17 residues. CDR1 SGHAT and CDR2 FQNNGV come from the germline V gene. This CDR3 reads CASSLDPIRALPYGYAF. The CDR3 DNA is TGTGCCAGCAGCTTAGATCCAATCAGGGCGCTCCCCTATGGCTACGCCTTC.

This clonotype was found many times. The DNA for the CDR3 is TGCAGCGTCCGAGGACTAGCGGTTAGCACAGATACGCAGTATTTT. This sequence encodes CSVRGLAVSTDTQYF. The V call is TRBV29-1, the J call TRBJ2-3; 10 bases are shared with TRBD2. The CDR3 runs to 15 residues. Trimming at V came to 6 bases and at J to 0 bases, leaving 6 bases not matched to a gene. Looked up from germline, CDR1 is SQVTM and CDR2 is ANQGSEA.

Remarks on this clonotype: Germline and junction disagree at one end, which may indicate a read error. This chain links TRBV28 with TRBJ1-1; maybe TRBD1 (5 bases). This CDR3 has 13 residues. CDR1 and CDR2 from the germline V gene are MDHEN and SYDVKM. Here the CDR3 DNA reads TGTGCCAGCAGTTCCCAGGGTTACACTGAAGCCTTCTTT. It yields the protein CASSSQGYTEAFF.